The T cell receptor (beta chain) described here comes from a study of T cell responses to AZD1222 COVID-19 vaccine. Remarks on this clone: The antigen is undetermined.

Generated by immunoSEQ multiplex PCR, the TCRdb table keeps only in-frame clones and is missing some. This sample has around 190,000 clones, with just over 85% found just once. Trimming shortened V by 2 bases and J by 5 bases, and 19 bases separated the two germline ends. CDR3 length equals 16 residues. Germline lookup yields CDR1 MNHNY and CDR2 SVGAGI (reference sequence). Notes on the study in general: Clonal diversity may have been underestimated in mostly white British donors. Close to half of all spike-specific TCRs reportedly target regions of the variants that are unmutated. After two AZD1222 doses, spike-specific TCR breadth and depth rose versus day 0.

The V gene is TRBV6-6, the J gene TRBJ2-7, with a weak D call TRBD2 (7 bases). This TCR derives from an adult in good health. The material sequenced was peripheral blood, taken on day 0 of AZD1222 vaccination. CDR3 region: CASSYGSGASGNEQYF. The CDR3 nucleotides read TGTGCCAGCAGTTACGGGTCGGGGGCTAGCGGTAACGAGCAGTACTTC.